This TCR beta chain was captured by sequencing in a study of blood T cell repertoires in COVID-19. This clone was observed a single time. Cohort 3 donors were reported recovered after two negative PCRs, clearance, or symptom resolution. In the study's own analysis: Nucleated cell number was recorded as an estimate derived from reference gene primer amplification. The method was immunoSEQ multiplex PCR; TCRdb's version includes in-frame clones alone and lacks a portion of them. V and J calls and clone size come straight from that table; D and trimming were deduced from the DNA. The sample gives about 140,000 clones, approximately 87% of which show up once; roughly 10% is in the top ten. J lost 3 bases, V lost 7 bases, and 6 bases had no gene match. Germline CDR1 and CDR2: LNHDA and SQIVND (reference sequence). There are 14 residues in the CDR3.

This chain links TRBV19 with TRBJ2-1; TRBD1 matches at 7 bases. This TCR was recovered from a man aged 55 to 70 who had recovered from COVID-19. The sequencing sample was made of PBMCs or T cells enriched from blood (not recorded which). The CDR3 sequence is CASTSQGYYNEQFF. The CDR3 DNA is TGTGCCAGTACCTCACAGGGGTACTACAATGAGCAGTTCTTC.